This T cell receptor (beta chain) was sequenced during a study of shared clonotypes between healthy human individuals. Study context: There were three CD4 naive, three CD4 memory, two CD8 naive and one CD8 memory plates per donor.

Tens of thousands of T cell genomes (around 200 ng DNA) went into each sorted-subset replicate. The table came from immunoSEQ multiplex PCR; TCRdb's copy has only in-frame clones and leaves some out. The sample includes roughly 2.2 million clones, 80% to 95% seen only once; the top ten take 0.3% to 0.4%. The CDR3 has 15 amino acids. The germline V gene has CDR1 LNHNV and CDR2 YYDKDF (reference sequence). Trimming removed 1 base at V and 1 base at J, with 11 bases between. The sample taken for sequencing was naive CD4+ T cells from PBMCs. Subset noted: CD45RA+ positively selected. The sequence was obtained from a man between 18 and 35 years old in good health. Some clones in this sample may be carry-over from other donors' samples. The chain is built from TRBV15 and TRBJ2-7; a possible D gene is TRBD2 (5 bases). CDR3 nucleotides: TGTGCCACCAGCAGAGGTAGCGAGACGTCCTACGAGCAGTACTTC. Residues: CATSRGSETSYEQYF.